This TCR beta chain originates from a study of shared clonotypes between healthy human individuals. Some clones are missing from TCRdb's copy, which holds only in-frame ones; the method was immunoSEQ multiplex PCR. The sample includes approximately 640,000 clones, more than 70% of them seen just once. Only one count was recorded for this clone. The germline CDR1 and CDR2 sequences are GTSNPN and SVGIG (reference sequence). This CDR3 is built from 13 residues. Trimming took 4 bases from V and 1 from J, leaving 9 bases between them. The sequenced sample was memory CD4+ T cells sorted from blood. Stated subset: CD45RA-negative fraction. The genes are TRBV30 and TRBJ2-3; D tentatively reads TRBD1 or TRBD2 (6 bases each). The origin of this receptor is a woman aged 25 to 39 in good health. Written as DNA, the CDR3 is TGTGCCTGGACGGAGGGGGGCACAGATACGCAGTATTTT. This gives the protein CAWTEGGTDTQYF.